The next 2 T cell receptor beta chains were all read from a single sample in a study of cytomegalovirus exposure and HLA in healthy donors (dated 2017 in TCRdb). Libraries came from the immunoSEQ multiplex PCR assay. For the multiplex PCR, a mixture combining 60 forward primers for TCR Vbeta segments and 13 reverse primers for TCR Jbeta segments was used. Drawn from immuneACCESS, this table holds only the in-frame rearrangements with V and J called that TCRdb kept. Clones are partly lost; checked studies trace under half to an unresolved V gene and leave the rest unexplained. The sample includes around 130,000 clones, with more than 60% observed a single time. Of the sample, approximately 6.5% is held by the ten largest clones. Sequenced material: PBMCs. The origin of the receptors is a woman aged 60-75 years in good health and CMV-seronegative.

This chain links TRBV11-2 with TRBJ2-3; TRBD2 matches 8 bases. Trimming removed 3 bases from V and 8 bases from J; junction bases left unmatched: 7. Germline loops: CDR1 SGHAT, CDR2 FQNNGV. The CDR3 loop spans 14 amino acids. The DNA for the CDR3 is TGTGCCAGCAGCTTCGGGGGGGGGCGGGTTACGCAGTATTTT. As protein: CASSFGGGRVTQYF.

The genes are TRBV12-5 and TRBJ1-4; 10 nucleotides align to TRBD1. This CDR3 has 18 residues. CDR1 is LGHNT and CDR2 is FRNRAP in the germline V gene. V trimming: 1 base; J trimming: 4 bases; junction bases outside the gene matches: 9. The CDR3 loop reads CASGLARDRGTINEKLFF. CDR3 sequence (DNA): TGTGCTAGTGGTTTGGCCCGGGACAGGGGAACGATTAATGAAAAACTGTTTTTT.